This TCR beta chain is from a study of blood T cell repertoires in COVID-19. Original processing notes: Scientists estimated how many nucleated cells there were by amplifying reference gene primers. Data came from immunoSEQ multiplex PCR; TCRdb stores just in-frame clones and leaves some out. V, J and clone size reflect that table, while D and trimming were determined from the DNA. Seen here are approximately 110,000 clones, 81% observed once, and the top ten hold over 35%. Source material: peripheral blood. This TCR was recovered from an elderly man with acute or convalescent COVID-19.

The CDR3 DNA reads TGTGCCAGCAGTTCAAGCGGGGCGTCCTACGAGCAGTACTTC. This codes for CASSSSGASYEQYF. The V call is TRBV6-2 or TRBV6-3, the J call TRBJ2-7; 7 nucleotides line up with TRBD2. J was trimmed by 1 base and V by 4 bases; bases with no gene match: 4. CDR3 length: 14 residues. Germline V lookup: CDR1 MNHEY, CDR2 SVGEGT.